Listed below are T cell receptor beta chains from one sample, sequenced in a study of blood T cell repertoires in COVID-19. Libraries were prepared by immunoSEQ multiplex PCR; TCRdb keeps only in-frame clonotypes and omits some of them. Of around 260,000 clones listed, around 86% are singletons. The sample consisted of peripheral blood. These receptors all stem from an older woman with COVID-19, enrolled during active disease. Both conserved end residues are trimmed from each CDR3. Fields, in order: V gene, J gene, CDR3 protein.

>TRBV7-7|TRBJ2-2
ASSGGARNTGELF
>TRBV30|TRBJ1-3
AWSSTGQGGNTIY
>TRBV5-1|TRBJ2-6
ASREDGGHGLGANVLT
>TRBV20-1|TRBJ2-1
SASSRSYNEQF
>TRBV6-2/TRBV6-3|TRBJ2-1
ASSFGLAGVGEQF
>TRBV5-1|TRBJ1-1
ASSFLQGMNTEAF
>TRBV3-1/TRBV3-2|TRBJ2-1
ASSQDSGSSYNEQF
>TRBV7-8|TRBJ1-5
AVGTGGGQNQPQH
>TRBV21-1|TRBJ1-5
ASSKWTGASNQPQH
>TRBV28|TRBJ1-6
ASSLPHIAGDSSPLH
>TRBV30|TRBJ1-6
AWSVRQGNSPLH
>TRBV30|TRBJ2-2
AWSVGAGELF
>TRBV28|TRBJ2-2
ASRAPGLANTGELF
>TRBV5-4|TRBJ2-3
ASSSQGTDTQY
>TRBV15|TRBJ2-7
ATSRDGGPHEQY
>TRBV5-5|TRBJ1-1
ASSLARGGPEAF
>TRBV24-1|TRBJ1-5
ATSGSGQRQPQH
>TRBV19|TRBJ2-7
ASSMGGSGAYEQY
>TRBV11-2|TRBJ2-5
ASRDTSGGETQY
>TRBV5-4|TRBJ2-7
ATGGTGSAEQY
>TRBV4-2|TRBJ2-3
ASSPRSGRAMNTQY
>TRBV28|TRBJ1-5
ASKQGNSNQPQH
>TRBV19|TRBJ1-2
ASSMAGDGDYGYT
>TRBV14|TRBJ2-3
ASSRRQGATDTQY
>TRBV6-2/TRBV6-3|TRBJ1-1
ASSYSMRGNTEAF
>TRBV7-9|TRBJ2-3
ASSFLPKQGGDTQY
>TRBV6-5|TRBJ1-2
ASRNLGGRWEGYT
>TRBV4-1|TRBJ1-4
ASSQYRVGPNEKLF
>TRBV18|TRBJ1-5
ASSLRDSSNQPQH
>TRBV11-2|TRBJ2-7
ASRHGDRGHEQY
>TRBV10-2|TRBJ1-3
ASSLTLSGNTIY
>TRBV19|TRBJ1-4
ASSIETGATNEKLF
>TRBV7-3|TRBJ2-1
ASSLTSSPSNEQF
>TRBV6-1|TRBJ1-2
ASSESGAHANYGYT
>TRBV19|TRBJ1-5
ASSIQVRPGQPQH
>TRBV6-5|TRBJ1-2
ASSRTGQDYGYT
>TRBV4-2|TRBJ1-4
ASSQARQGRNEKLF
>TRBV5-8|TRBJ2-7
ASSLEPTGWSEQY
>TRBV3-1/TRBV3-2|TRBJ2-3
ASKLAGTSTDTQY
>TRBV5-4|TRBJ2-7
ASSLAGGRYEQY
>TRBV6-5|TRBJ2-6
ASWRGAGANVLT
>TRBV9|TRBJ1-5
ASASSGQLNQPQH
>TRBV5-1|TRBJ1-6
ASRETGRDNSPLH